Sequencing of this T cell receptor (beta chain) was carried out in a study of cytomegalovirus exposure and HLA in healthy donors. Germline CDR1 is SEHNR and CDR2 is FQNEAQ (reference sequence). V was trimmed by 5 bases and J by 6 bases, leaving 11 bases between them. This CDR3 comprises 13 residues. About this clone: Its specificity is not known.

Findings and caveats of the study: Most sequenced TCRs were rare (though some public TCRs occurred in many donors). There were under 200 TCR beta chains listed as cytomegalovirus-associated. Researchers reported that three CMV-associated chains were confirmed in vitro as CMV antigen-specific. Most TCR beta V segments were productive about 90% or about 30% of the time in an earlier analysis.

The study ran its PCR with 60 Vbeta and 13 Jbeta primers. Some clones are missing from TCRdb's copy, which holds only in-frame ones; the method was immunoSEQ multiplex PCR. The table records tens of thousands of clones, 75% to 85% of them present only once. V gene TRBV7-9 combines with J gene TRBJ1-3, with a possible D match to TRBD1 (6 bases). The sequenced sample consisted of PBMCs. The sequence was collected from a male donor in good health and CMV-seronegative. CDR3 sequence (DNA): TGTGCCAGCAGCACTACAGGGTTAAACACCATATATTTT. Protein product: CASSTTGLNTIYF.